Listed here is a single TCR beta chain. The antigen remains undetermined. The record originates from a study of shared clonotypes between healthy human individuals. Study-wide results and limits: Shared clonotypes: 4.5% to 5% naive CD4, around 3.4% naive CD8, 2.3% memory CD4, 0.4% memory CD8. Blood was the sole source, and tissue repertoires probably differ.

Terminally differentiated effector memory CD45RA+ cells were excluded by CCR7 positive selection of CD45RO-negative cells. Original handling: ImmunoSEQ yielded junction-only sequences lacking quality scores, so filtering differed. Using immunoSEQ multiplex PCR, the repertoire was profiled, and TCRdb retains in-frame clones only, with some absent. V and J calls and clone size are copied from that table; D and trimming were computed from the DNA. This table has approximately 2,200,000 clones, just over 90% appearing once. V was pared by 2 bases and J by 6 bases, with 14 bases of the junction left unmatched. The CDR3 spans 17 residues. From germline, CDR1 is MNHEY and CDR2 SMNVEV (reference sequence).

Sequencing used naive CD8+ T cells from PBMCs. The sequence derives from a man younger than 35 in good health. Some clones in this sample may be carry-over from other donors' samples. The chain has TRBV27 and TRBJ2-7; 9 bases map to TRBD1. The CDR3 loop is CASSLLLGTGPGSEQYF. The CDR3 nucleotides are TGTGCCAGCAGTTTACTGTTGGGGACAGGGCCGGGATCCGAGCAGTACTTC.